Each of the 18 T cell receptor beta chains below was sequenced from the same sample in a study of T cells in Graves' hyperthyroidism and ophthalmopathy. Regions amplified from RNA transcripts were the TCR beta CDR3 regions. HTBI primers were employed in a first-round RT-PCR of the TCR CDR3. TCRdb re-derived calls from the multiplex PCR reads in MiXCR, one entry per CDR3 protein. The sample lists hundreds of thousands of distinct CDR3 sequences, approximately 18% seen once, with 16% in the top ten. Sequenced material: blood. These receptors were obtained from a woman in her 50s with Graves' hyperthyroidism that later progressed to Graves' ophthalmopathy.

This clonotype was observed at least ten times. J is TRBJ2-7 and V is TRBV11-2; D unresolved. The V gene's germline CDR1 is SGHAT and CDR2 FQNNGV. V was cut by 1 base and J by 2 bases, with 9 bases left in between. There are 14 residues in the CDR3. The CDR3 loop is CASSLVALTYEQYF. For the CDR3, the DNA is TGTGCCAGCAGCTTAGTAGCACTGACCTACGAGCAGTACTTC.

The V gene is TRBV29-1, the J gene TRBJ2-2; D might be TRBD1 (5 bases). The germline V gene has CDR1 SQVTM and CDR2 ANQGSEA. V lost 4 bases to trimming and J lost 4 bases, with 13 bases between them. This CDR3 contains 14 residues. The CDR3 reads CSVVAGIGTGELFF. DNA for the CDR3: TGCAGCGTTGTAGCAGGGATAGGCACCGGGGAGCTGTTTTTT.

The chain recombines TRBV5-5 with TRBJ1-5, with no clear D. Trimming removed 1 base from V and 10 bases from J, with 18 bases in between. Germline V gene data show CDR1 as SGHKS and CDR2 as YYEKEE (reference sequence). The CDR3 contains 15 residues. CDR3 in amino acids: CASSLRADAISPQHF. CDR3 in DNA: TGTGCCAGCAGCTTGCGGGCGGACGCAATCAGCCCCCAGCATTTT.

This clonotype was counted many times. V is TRBV20-1 and J is TRBJ1-5; D gene unclear. Looked up from germline, CDR1 is DFQATT and CDR2 is SNEGSKA (reference sequence). V lost 0 bases, J lost 2 bases, and 20 bases lay in between. The CDR3 is 18 residues long. The CDR3 DNA reads as TGCAGTGCTAGAGATAAAGTTTTTGGCTTTGGGGGCAATCAGCCCCAGCATTTT. Protein: CSARDKVFGFGGNQPQHF.

Many counts were recorded for this clonotype. This chain joins TRBV3-1 and TRBJ2-5; TRBD2 matches 10 bases. CDR3 length equals 16 residues. Germline CDR1 and CDR2: LGHDT and YNNKEL (reference sequence). J lost 2 bases, V lost 6 bases, and 9 bases had no gene match. The CDR3 nucleotides are TGTGCCAGCAGTCGCGGACTAGCGGCCAATCAAGAGACCCAGTACTTC. This encodes CASSRGLAANQETQYF.

This clonotype was found a few times. This chain connects TRBV6-1 to TRBJ1-5; D is uncertain. With 6 bases removed from V and 2 bases from J, the gap between germline ends came to 14 bases. CDR1 is MNHNS, CDR2 SASEGT, per germline. The CDR3 runs to 15 residues. The CDR3 loop is CASSRSRRGNQPQHF. In nucleotides, the CDR3 is TGTGCCAGCAGCCGCTCCCGGCGGGGCAATCAGCCCCAGCATTTT.

This clonotype has ten or more counts. The chain uses TRBV7-9 and TRBJ1-2; tentative D call: TRBD1 (5 bases). Germline lookup yields CDR1 SEHNR and CDR2 FQNEAQ (reference sequence). This CDR3 region has 16 residues. V shed 5 bases and J shed 4 bases, with 20 bases lying between them. CDR3 sequence (DNA): TGTGCCAGCAGCATTTACCCGGGACGGACCTCCTATGGCTACACCTTC. It translates to CASSIYPGRTSYGYTF. The whole variable domain, remainder taken from reference TRBV7-9 and TRBJ1-2, is DTGVSQNPRHKITKRGQNVTFRCDPISEHNRLYWYRQTLGQGPEFLTYFQNEAQLEKSRLLSDRFSAERPKGSFSTLEIQRTEQGDSAMYLCASSIYPGRTSYGYTFGSGTRLTVV.

V is TRBV6-5 and J is TRBJ2-3, with 16 bases fitting TRBD2. Germline CDR1 reads MNHEY; CDR2 reads SVGAGI. With 0 bases clipped from V and 2 bases from J, the junction kept 2 bases outside the gene matches. The CDR3 runs to 18 residues. CDR3: CASSYSGTSGGATDTQYF. The CDR3 bases are TGTGCCAGCAGTTACTCCGGGACTAGCGGGGGGGCCACAGATACGCAGTATTTT.

Regarding this clonotype: At one end, the junction sequence differs from germline, possibly due to a read error. The chain links TRBV3-1 to TRBJ2-2; a possible D gene is TRBD2 (5 bases). The CDR3 has 16 amino acids. Germline V gives CDR1 LGHDT, CDR2 YNNKEL (reference sequence). Written as DNA, the CDR3 is TGTGCCAGCAGCCAAGTACTAGTGCTCGACACCGGGAAGCTGTTTTTT. It specifies CASSQVLVLDTGKLFF.

J is TRBJ2-7 and V is TRBV20-1, with 8 bases aligning to TRBD1. The ends lost 0 bases at V and 5 bases at J; junction bases unmatched: 3. The length of the CDR3 is 13 residues. Germline V gene lookup returns CDR1 DFQATT and CDR2 SNEGSKA (reference sequence). The CDR3 coding sequence is TGCAGTGCTAGAGAACAGGGGGGCAACGAGCAGTACTTC. Its protein product is CSAREQGGNEQYF.

V and J are TRBV14 and TRBJ1-1, with TRBD1 as a possible D gene (6 bases). The length of the CDR3 is 17 residues. In germline, CDR1 is SGHDN, CDR2 FVKESK. The V end was cut by 0 bases, the J end by 1 base, with 15 bases between. The CDR3 spells CASSQDLTGGGNTEAFF. The CDR3 region has the DNA TGTGCCAGCAGCCAAGACCTTACCGGAGGGGGGAACACTGAAGCTTTCTTT.

This clonotype was found many times. This chain links TRBV20-1 with TRBJ2-1; D remains ambiguous. This CDR3 is 11 amino acids long. The V and J ends lost 3 bases and 0 bases respectively, with 0 bases between them. Germline V gene sequence: CDR1 DFQATT, CDR2 SNEGSKA (reference sequence). The CDR3 protein is CSASSYNEQFF. CDR3 DNA sequence: TGCAGTGCTAGCTCCTACAATGAGCAGTTCTTC.

Many counts were recorded for this clonotype. This chain joins TRBV7-2 and TRBJ2-5; D possibly uses TRBD1 or TRBD2 (5 bases each). This CDR3 is built from 15 residues. Trimming left V 6 bases short and J 2 bases short, with 16 bases between. Germline V gives CDR1 SGHTA, CDR2 FQGNSA. In nucleotides, the CDR3 is TGTGCCAGCAGGCCCACGGGACGGACACAAGAGACCCAGTACTTC. Amino acid sequence: CASRPTGRTQETQYF.

The genes are TRBV6-1 and TRBJ1-5; unclear D gene. Germline values: CDR1 MNHNS, CDR2 SASEGT. The V and J ends lost 9 bases and 4 bases respectively, with 10 bases between them. The CDR3 spans 12 residues. CDR3 nucleotide sequence: TGTGCCAGGAGGACGGGAAATCAGCCCCAGCATTTT. Translated: CARRTGNQPQHF.

This rearrangement joins TRBV20-1 to TRBJ2-7; weak D call: TRBD2 (5 bases). Germline V gene lookup returns CDR1 DFQATT and CDR2 SNEGSKA (reference sequence). Trimming cost V 1 base and J 2 bases, with 12 bases left between them. This CDR3 has 14 amino acids. CDR3 in amino acids: CSARVGGRTYEQYF. CDR3 DNA sequence: TGCAGTGCTAGAGTCGGCGGGCGAACCTACGAGCAGTACTTC.

This clonotype was observed a few times. This chain joins TRBV29-1 and TRBJ1-2, with D possibly matching TRBD1 (6 bases). CDR3 length equals 10 residues. From germline, CDR1 is SQVTM and CDR2 ANQGSEA. The V end was cut by 3 bases, the J end by 8 bases, with 7 bases between. For the CDR3, the DNA is TGCAGCGTTGACAGGGGCGGCTACACCTTC. As protein: CSVDRGGYTF.

This clonotype was seen more than once but under ten times. J is TRBJ1-5 and V is TRBV20-1; weak D call: TRBD1 (5 bases). V lost 4 bases and J 3 bases, leaving 10 bases between the germline ends. Germline V gene data show CDR1 as DFQATT and CDR2 as SNEGSKA (reference sequence). The CDR3 extends over 13 amino acids. The CDR3 protein is CSATDSTNQPQHF. The CDR3 bases are TGCAGTGCTACAGACAGTACCAATCAGCCCCAGCATTTT.

This clonotype has at least ten counts. The chain carries TRBV12-3 or TRBV12-4 and TRBJ1-5; the match to TRBD1 covers 7 bases. V lost 5 bases and J lost 0; bases outside the gene matches: 7. The CDR3 length is 16 residues. The DNA of the CDR3 is TGTGCCAGCAGTCCGGGACAGCTTTATAGCAATCAGCCCCAGCATTTT. Translation: CASSPGQLYSNQPQHF.